Presented here are 17 T cell receptor beta chains from one specimen sequenced in a study of T cell responses to AZD1222 COVID-19 vaccine. Measured with immunoSEQ multiplex PCR; TCRdb has only the in-frame clones, and not every one. The profile shows roughly 140,000 clones, about nine tenths of them singletons. The specimen comprised peripheral blood, sampled on day 0 of AZD1222 vaccination. The receptors were sampled from an adult in good health.

The chain employs TRBV4-1 and TRBJ2-1, with D possibly being TRBD2 (5 bases). Deletions cut 0 bases from V and 4 bases from J, with 13 bases between. Germline CDR1 MGHRA, CDR2 YSYEKL. The CDR3 sequence is 16 residues long. CDR3 protein: CASSQEETTGYNEQFF. CDR3 coding DNA: TGCGCCAGCAGCCAAGAAGAGACTACCGGGTACAATGAGCAGTTCTTC.

The V and J genes are TRBV28 and TRBJ1-4; 7 positions match TRBD1. V trimming: 2 bases; J trimming: 6 bases; junction bases outside the gene matches: 3. Germline lookup yields CDR1 MDHEN and CDR2 SYDVKM. The CDR3 sequence is 14 residues long. CDR3 region: CASSLTGAYEKLFF. CDR3 nucleotides: TGTGCCAGCAGTTTAACAGGGGCCTATGAAAAACTGTTTTTT.

The V gene is TRBV2, the J gene TRBJ2-1, with TRBD2 identical over 13 bases. CDR3 length equals 14 residues. The junction had 5 bases not matched to a gene; V was cut back by 5 bases and J by 10 bases. In germline, CDR1 is SNHLY, CDR2 FYNNEI. CDR3 in amino acids: CASSPGLAGREQFF. The CDR3 DNA reads TGTGCCAGCAGTCCGGGACTAGCGGGACGGGAGCAGTTCTTC. Together with reference TRBV2 and TRBJ2-1, the CDR3 gives the full variable domain: EPEVTQTPSHQVTQMGQEVILRCVPISNHLYFYWYRQILGQKVEFLVSFYNNEISEKSEIFDDQFSVERPDGSNFTLKIRSTKLEDSAMYFCASSPGLAGREQFFGPGTRLTVL.

The chain joins TRBV18 to TRBJ1-1, with D possibly TRBD1 on 5 matching bases. The CDR3 spans 13 residues. CDR1 is KGHSH, CDR2 LQKENI, per germline. V lost 3 bases, J lost 1 base, and 6 bases lay in between. The CDR3 protein is CASSPGTNTEAFF. CDR3 bases: TGTGCCAGCTCACCCGGGACGAACACTGAAGCTTTCTTT.

This clone was observed once. The chain uses TRBV3-1 (or the pseudogene TRBV3-2) and TRBJ2-1, with no clear D. In germline, CDR1 is LGHDT, CDR2 YNNKEL (reference sequence). The V end lost 4 bases, the J end lost 7 bases, and 11 bases lay between the germline ends. CDR3 length: 13 amino acids. CDR3 amino acids: CASSLEFMNEQFF. The CDR3 DNA reads TGTGCCAGCAGCCTAGAATTCATGAATGAGCAGTTCTTC.

The chain has TRBV4-2 and TRBJ2-3; tentatively, D is TRBD1 (6 bases). From germline, CDR1 is LGHNA and CDR2 YNFKEQ. This CDR3 has 17 residues. Trimming pared 0 bases from V and 4 bases from J, leaving 17 bases between. In DNA form, the CDR3 reads TGTGCCAGCAGCCAAGATCCAAGGGAGTGGGGGCCAGATACGCAGTATTTT. Translated, it gives CASSQDPREWGPDTQYF.

V usage is TRBV2 and J usage is TRBJ2-1; 14 nucleotides match TRBD2. CDR1 and CDR2 from the germline V gene are SNHLY and FYNNEI. V gave up 3 bases and J gave up 15 bases; unmatched junction bases: 10. CDR3 size: 15 residues. CDR3 protein: CASSDPGTSGSKLFF. The CDR3 DNA reads as TGTGCCAGCAGTGATCCCGGGACTAGCGGGAGTAAACTGTTCTTC.

This sequence joins TRBV5-4 and TRBJ2-7; the D gene is possibly TRBD2 (6 bases). The V and J ends lost 2 bases and 5 bases respectively, with 8 bases between them. The germline V gene has CDR1 SGHNT and CDR2 YYREEE (reference sequence). This CDR3 has 12 residues. The CDR3 here is CASSFGGNEQYF. The CDR3 nucleotides read TGTGCCAGCAGCTTTGGAGGGAACGAGCAGTACTTC.

V and J are TRBV27 and TRBJ1-1, with D perhaps TRBD1 (6 bases). V gave up 3 bases and J gave up 3 bases, with 26 bases separating them. The CDR3 extends over 19 amino acids. CDR1 and CDR2 (germline): MNHEY, SMNVEV (reference sequence). The CDR3 loop reads CASSLSLPWHRGGDTEAFF. CDR3 in DNA: TGTGCCAGCAGTTTGAGTCTGCCTTGGCACCGAGGGGGGGACACTGAAGCTTTCTTT.

The CDR3 here is CASNRGRILYEQYF. CDR3 nucleotide sequence: TGTGCCAGCAACCGGGGGCGTATCCTCTACGAGCAGTACTTC. The V gene is TRBV6-5, the J gene TRBJ2-7; tentatively, D is TRBD1 or TRBD2 (6 bases each). The germline V and J ends were trimmed by 7 bases and 3 bases, with 16 bases remaining between them. CDR3 size: 14 residues. Germline CDR1 MNHEY, CDR2 SVGAGI.

The gene calls are TRBV28 and TRBJ1-4; D ambiguous. CDR3 length: 14 residues. Germline-derived CDR1 and CDR2 are MDHEN and SYDVKM. V was trimmed by 6 bases and J by 0 bases, leaving 8 bases between them. The CDR3 DNA follows: TGTGCCAGCAGCCAAGTTGCAACTAATGAAAAACTGTTTTTT. Protein sequence: CASSQVATNEKLFF.

The rearrangement joins TRBV14 to TRBJ1-6; possible D gene TRBD1, 6 bases. Germline values: CDR1 SGHDN, CDR2 FVKESK. Trimming removed 4 bases at V and 10 bases at J, with 17 bases between. This CDR3 spans 15 amino acids. DNA of the CDR3: TGTGCCAGCAGCCGACTAAGGGGGGACCTCTCACCCCTCCACTTT. As protein: CASSRLRGDLSPLHF. The full variable domain, rest sourced from reference TRBV14 and TRBJ1-6, is EAGVTQFPSHSVIEKGQTVTLRCDPISGHDNLYWYRRVMGKEIKFLLHFVKESKQDESGMPNNRFLAERTGGTYSTLKVQPAELEDSGVYFCASSRLRGDLSPLHFGNGTRLTVT.

This clone was recorded a few times. The chain recombines TRBV7-3 with TRBJ2-1, with D tentatively TRBD2 (6 bases). CDR3 length: 13 residues. V was cut by 4 bases and J by 9 bases, with 13 bases left in between. The V gene's germline CDR1 is SGHTA and CDR2 FQGTGA. The CDR3 region is CASSSGTAGEQFF. CDR3 DNA sequence: TGTGCCAGCAGCTCTGGGACTGCGGGTGAGCAGTTCTTC.

This chain joins TRBV3-1 (or the pseudogene TRBV3-2) and TRBJ1-2, with D possibly TRBD1 on 5 matching bases. Trimming removed 5 bases at V and 6 bases at J, with 13 bases between. CDR1 and CDR2 from the germline V gene are LGHDT and YNNKEL (reference sequence). The CDR3 is 13 residues long. The CDR3 region has the DNA TGTGCCAGCAGCTACGGGGCAGGCCATGGCTACACCTTC. Translating gives CASSYGAGHGYTF.

The chain couples TRBV4-3 to TRBJ1-6, with a possible D match to TRBD1 (5 bases). There are 15 residues in the CDR3. The V end lost 1 base, the J end lost 6 bases, and 10 bases lay between the germline ends. Germline CDR1 is LGHNA and CDR2 is YSLEER. Written as DNA, the CDR3 is TGCGCCAGCAGCCAAGGGTGGAGGGGTAATTCACCCCTCCACTTT. It encodes CASSQGWRGNSPLHF.

This chain links TRBV3-1 (or the pseudogene TRBV3-2) with TRBJ1-4; D not resolved. CDR3 length: 16 residues. V was shortened by 0 bases and J by 5 bases, with 13 bases between the two germline ends. Germline CDR1 reads LGHDT; CDR2 reads YNNKEL (reference sequence). The CDR3 loop is CASSQDRAGVNEKLFF. CDR3 nucleotide sequence: TGTGCCAGCAGCCAAGATAGGGCAGGAGTCAATGAAAAACTGTTTTTT.

The chain combines TRBV18 with TRBJ1-3; D remains ambiguous. Germline CDR1 and CDR2: KGHSH and LQKENI. Between the trimmed V and J ends, which lost 0 bases and 8 bases, there was a span of 8 bases. The CDR3 runs to 13 residues. DNA for the CDR3: TGTGCCAGCTCACCACCCCCCGGCGACACCATATATTTT. Protein sequence: CASSPPPGDTIYF.